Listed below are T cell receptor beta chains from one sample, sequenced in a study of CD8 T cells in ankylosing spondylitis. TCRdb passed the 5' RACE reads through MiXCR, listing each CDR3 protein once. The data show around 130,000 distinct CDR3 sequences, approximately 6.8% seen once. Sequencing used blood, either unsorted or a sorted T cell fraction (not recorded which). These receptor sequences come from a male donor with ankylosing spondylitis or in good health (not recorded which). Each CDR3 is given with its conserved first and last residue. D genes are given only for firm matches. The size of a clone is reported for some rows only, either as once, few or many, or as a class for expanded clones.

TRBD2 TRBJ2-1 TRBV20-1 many TGCAGTGCGCCTATAGCGGGGATCTACAATGAGCAGTTCTTC CSAPIAGIYNEQFF
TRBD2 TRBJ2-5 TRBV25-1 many TGTGCCAGCACCTCAGGACTAGTTCAGGAGACCCAGTACTTC CASTSGLVQETQYF
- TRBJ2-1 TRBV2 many TGTGCCAGCAGGACATGGGCCGATGAGCAGTTCTTC CASRTWADEQFF
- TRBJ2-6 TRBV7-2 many TGTGCCAGCAGCTTACAGTCCGGGGCCAACGTCCTGACTTTC CASSLQSGANVLTF
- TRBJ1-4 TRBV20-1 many TGCAGTGCCGGGGGGGCAAGTGAAAAACTGTTTTTT CSAGGASEKLFF
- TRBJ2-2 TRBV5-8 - TGTGCCAGCAGCACCGTTTGGGAGTCGAACACCGGGGAGCTGTTTTTT CASSTVWESNTGELFF
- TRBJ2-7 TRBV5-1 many TGCGCCAGCAGCTTGGGACACACAGTATCTTACGAGCAGTACTTC CASSLGHTVSYEQYF
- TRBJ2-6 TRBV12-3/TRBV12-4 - TGTGCCCTCTGTTTAGCGCTGTGGGGCGCGGGTTCTGGGGCCAACGTCCTGACTTTC CALCLALWGAGSGANVLTF
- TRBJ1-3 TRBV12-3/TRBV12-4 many TGTGCCAGCAGTTTCAGCTCTGGAAACACCATATATTTT CASSFSSGNTIYF
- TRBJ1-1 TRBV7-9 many TGTGCCAGCAGTTTAGCGGGGAACACTGAAGCTTTCTTT CASSLAGNTEAFF
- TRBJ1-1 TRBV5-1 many TGCGCCAGCAGCCCCCGCCCGGGGGCGGGTGAAGCTTTCTTT CASSPRPGAGEAFF
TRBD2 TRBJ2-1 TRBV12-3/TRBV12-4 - TGTGCCAGCAGTTTAGCAACTAGCGGGGGTACGGTTGAGCAGTTCTTC CASSLATSGGTVEQFF
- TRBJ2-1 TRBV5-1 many TGCGCCAGCAGCTTGGCCCCTGGGAATGAGCAGTTCTTC CASSLAPGNEQFF
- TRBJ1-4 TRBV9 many TGTGCCAGCAGCCCATCCGGGAAAGGGGTCGAAAAACTGTTTTTT CASSPSGKGVEKLFF
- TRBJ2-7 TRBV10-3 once TGTGCCATCGCCCCCCCCGGATCCTTACGAGTCGAGCAGTACTTC CAIAPPGSLRVEQYF
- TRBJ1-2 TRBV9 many TGTGCCAGCAGCCTCAAAGGGGTAAACTATGGCTACACCTTC CASSLKGVNYGYTF
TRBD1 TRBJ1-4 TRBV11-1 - TGTGCCAGCAGCCCTTCCCTGGGACAGGGGCCCCCATATGCAACTAATGAAAAACTGTTTTTT CASSPSLGQGPPYATNEKLFF
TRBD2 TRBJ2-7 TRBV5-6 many TGTGCCAGCACCATCACATCTGGTAGCGGGAGGGCCGATGACGAGCAGTACTTC CASTITSGSGRADDEQYF
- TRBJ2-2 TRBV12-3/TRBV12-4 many TGTGCCAGCAGTCCGACGGTAACCGGGGAGCTGTTTTTT CASSPTVTGELFF
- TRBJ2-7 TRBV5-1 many TGCGCCAGCAGCTTGGGAAACACTGGAACAGCATCCTACGAGCAGTACTTC CASSLGNTGTASYEQYF